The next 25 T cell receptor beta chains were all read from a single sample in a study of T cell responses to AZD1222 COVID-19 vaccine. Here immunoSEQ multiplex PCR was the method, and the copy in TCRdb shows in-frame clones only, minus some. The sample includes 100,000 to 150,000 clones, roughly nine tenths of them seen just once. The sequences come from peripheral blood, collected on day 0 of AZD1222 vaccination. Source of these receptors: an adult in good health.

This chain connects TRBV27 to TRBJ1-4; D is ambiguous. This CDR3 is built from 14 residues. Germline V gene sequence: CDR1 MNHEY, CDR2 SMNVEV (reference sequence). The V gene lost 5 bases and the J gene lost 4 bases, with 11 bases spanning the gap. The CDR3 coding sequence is TGTGCCAGCAGTCCCCATGGTTTTAATGAAAAACTGTTTTTT. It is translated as CASSPHGFNEKLFF.

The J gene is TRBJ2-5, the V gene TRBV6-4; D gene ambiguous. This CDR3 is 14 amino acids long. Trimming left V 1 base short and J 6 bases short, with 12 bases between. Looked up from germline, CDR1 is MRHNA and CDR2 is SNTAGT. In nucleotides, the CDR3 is TGTGCCAGCAGTGACTTTGGGCCCCAGAAGACCCAGTACTTC. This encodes CASSDFGPQKTQYF.

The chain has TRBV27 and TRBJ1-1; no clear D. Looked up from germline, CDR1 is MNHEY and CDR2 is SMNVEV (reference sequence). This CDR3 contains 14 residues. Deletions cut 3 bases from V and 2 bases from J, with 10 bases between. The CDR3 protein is CASSLIGTNTEAFF. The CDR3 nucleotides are TGTGCCAGCAGTTTGATTGGAACAAACACTGAAGCTTTCTTT.

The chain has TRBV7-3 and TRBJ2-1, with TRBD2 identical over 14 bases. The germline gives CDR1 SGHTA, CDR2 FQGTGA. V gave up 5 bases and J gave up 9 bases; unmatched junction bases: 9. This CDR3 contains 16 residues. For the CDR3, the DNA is TGTGCCAGCAGCCCCTTGGGACTAGCGGGAGAGGCTGAGCAGTTCTTC. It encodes CASSPLGLAGEAEQFF.

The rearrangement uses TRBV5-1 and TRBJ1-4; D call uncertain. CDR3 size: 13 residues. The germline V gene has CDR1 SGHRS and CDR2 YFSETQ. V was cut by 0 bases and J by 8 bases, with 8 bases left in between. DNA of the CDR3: TGCGCCAGCAGCTTGGGGTTTGGCGAAAAACTGTTTTTT. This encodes CASSLGFGEKLFF.

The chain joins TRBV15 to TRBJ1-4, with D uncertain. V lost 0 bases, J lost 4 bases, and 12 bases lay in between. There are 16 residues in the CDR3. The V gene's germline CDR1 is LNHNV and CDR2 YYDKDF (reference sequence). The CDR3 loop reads CATSRDRIQFNEKLFF. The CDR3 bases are TGTGCCACCAGCAGAGATCGAATACAGTTTAATGAAAAACTGTTTTTT.

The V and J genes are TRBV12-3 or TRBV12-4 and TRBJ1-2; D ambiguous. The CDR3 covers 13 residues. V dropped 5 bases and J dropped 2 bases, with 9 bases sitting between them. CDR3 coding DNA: TGTGCCAGCAGTACCGGAAGGAACTATGGCTACACCTTC. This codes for CASSTGRNYGYTF.

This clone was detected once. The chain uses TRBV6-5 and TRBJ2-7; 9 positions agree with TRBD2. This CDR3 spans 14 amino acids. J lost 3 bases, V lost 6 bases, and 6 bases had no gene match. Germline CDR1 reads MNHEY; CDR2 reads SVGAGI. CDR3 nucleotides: TGTGCCAGCAGCACCTGGCGGGGGGGCTACGAGCAGTACTTC. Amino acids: CASSTWRGGYEQYF.

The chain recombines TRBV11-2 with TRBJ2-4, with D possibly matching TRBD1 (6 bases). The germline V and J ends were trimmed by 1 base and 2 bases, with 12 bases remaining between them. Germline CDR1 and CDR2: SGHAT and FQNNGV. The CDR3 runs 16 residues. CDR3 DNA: TGTGCCAGCAGCTTAGTTTTTCAGGGGACCAAAAACATTCAGTACTTC. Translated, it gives CASSLVFQGTKNIQYF. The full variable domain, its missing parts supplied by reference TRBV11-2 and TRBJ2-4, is EAGVAQSPRYKIIEKRQSVAFWCNPISGHATLYWYQQILGQGPKLLIQFQNNGVVDDSQLPKDRFSAERLKGVDSTLKIQPAKLEDSAVYLCASSLVFQGTKNIQYFGAGTRLSVL.

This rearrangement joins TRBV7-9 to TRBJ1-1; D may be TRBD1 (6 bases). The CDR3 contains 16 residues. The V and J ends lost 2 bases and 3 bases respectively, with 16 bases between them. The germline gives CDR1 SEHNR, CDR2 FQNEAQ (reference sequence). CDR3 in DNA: TGTGCCAGCAGCTTAAGGCGGACGGGGGCGGACACTGAAGCTTTCTTT. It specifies CASSLRRTGADTEAFF.

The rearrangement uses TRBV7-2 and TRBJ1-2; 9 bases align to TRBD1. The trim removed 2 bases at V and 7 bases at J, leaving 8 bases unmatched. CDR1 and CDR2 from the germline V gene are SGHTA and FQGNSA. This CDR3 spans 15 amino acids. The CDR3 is CASSLQQGALGGYTF. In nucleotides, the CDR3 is TGTGCCAGCAGCTTACAACAGGGGGCTTTGGGTGGCTACACCTTC.

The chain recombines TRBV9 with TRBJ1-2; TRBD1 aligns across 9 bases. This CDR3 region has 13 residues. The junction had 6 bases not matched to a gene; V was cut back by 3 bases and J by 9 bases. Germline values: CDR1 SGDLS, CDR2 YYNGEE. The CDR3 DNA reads TGTGCCAGCAGCGGGGACAGGGAGAGGAGCTACACCTTC. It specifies CASSGDRERSYTF.

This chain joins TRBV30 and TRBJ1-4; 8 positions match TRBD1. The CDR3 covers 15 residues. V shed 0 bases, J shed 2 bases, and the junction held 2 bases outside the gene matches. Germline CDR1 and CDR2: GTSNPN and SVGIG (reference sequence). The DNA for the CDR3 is TGTGCCTGGAGTGTACAGGGGGGTACTAATGAAAAACTGTTTTTT. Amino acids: CAWSVQGGTNEKLFF.

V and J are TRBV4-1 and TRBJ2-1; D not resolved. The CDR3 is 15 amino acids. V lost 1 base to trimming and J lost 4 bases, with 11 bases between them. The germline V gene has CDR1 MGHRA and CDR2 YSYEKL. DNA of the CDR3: TGCGCCAGCAGCCAAGTGAAAACTAATTACAATGAGCAGTTCTTC. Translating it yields CASSQVKTNYNEQFF.

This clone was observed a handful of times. The CDR3 DNA sequence: TGCGCCAGCAGCCACTCTTCCGGACGCGGGGGTTGGACCTTC. Amino acid sequence: CASSHSSGRGGWTF. The rearrangement links TRBV4-1 to TRBJ1-2; TRBD1 is a possible D gene (5 bases). Germline V gene sequence: CDR1 MGHRA, CDR2 YSYEKL. The CDR3 length is 14 residues. Trimming took off 3 bases at V and 14 bases at J, with 22 bases between the two ends.

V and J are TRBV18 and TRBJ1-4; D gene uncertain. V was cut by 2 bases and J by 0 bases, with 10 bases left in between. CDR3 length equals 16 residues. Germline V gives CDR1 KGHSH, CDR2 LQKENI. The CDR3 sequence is CASSPGTTATNEKLFF. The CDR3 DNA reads TGTGCCAGCTCACCAGGTACAACAGCAACTAATGAAAAACTGTTTTTT.

This CDR3 reads CASGDGEAKNIQYF. CDR3 coding DNA: TGCGCCAGCGGGGACGGTGAAGCCAAAAACATTCAGTACTTC. The V gene is TRBV5-1, the J gene TRBJ2-4; D assignment may be TRBD1 or TRBD2 (5 bases each). The V gene lost 7 bases and the J gene lost 0 bases, with 11 bases spanning the gap. The length of the CDR3 is 14 residues. The V gene's germline CDR1 is SGHRS and CDR2 YFSETQ.

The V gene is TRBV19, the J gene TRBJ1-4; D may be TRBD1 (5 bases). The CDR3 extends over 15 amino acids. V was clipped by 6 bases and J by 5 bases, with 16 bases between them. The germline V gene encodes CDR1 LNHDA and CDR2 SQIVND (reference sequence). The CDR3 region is CASRPHRDLNEKLFF. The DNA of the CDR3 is TGTGCCAGTAGACCCCACCGGGACTTAAATGAAAAACTGTTTTTT.

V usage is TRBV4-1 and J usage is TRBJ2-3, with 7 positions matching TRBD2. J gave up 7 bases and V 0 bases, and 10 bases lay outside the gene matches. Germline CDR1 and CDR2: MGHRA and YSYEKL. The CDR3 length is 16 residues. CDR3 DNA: TGCGCCAGCAGCCAAGATCCCAGCGGGAATGCGAATACGCAGTATTTT. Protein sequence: CASSQDPSGNANTQYF.

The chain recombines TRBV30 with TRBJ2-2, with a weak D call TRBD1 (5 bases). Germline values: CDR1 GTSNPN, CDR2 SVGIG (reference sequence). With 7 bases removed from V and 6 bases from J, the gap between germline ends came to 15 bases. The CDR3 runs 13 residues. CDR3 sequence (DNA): TGTGCCTCAAAGAGACTCAGGGCCGGGGAGCTGTTTTTT. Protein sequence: CASKRLRAGELFF.

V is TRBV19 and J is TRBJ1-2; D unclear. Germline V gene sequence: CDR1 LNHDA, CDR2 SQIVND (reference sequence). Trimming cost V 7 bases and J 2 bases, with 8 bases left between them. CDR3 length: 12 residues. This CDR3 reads CASIGSNYGYTF. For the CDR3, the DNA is TGTGCCAGTATTGGCAGCAACTATGGCTACACCTTC.

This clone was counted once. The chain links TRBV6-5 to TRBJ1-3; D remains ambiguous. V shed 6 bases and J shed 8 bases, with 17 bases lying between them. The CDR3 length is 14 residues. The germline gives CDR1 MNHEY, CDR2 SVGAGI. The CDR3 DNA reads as TGTGCCAGCAGGACCCCGGGAAGGGCTCACACCATATATTTT. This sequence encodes CASRTPGRAHTIYF.

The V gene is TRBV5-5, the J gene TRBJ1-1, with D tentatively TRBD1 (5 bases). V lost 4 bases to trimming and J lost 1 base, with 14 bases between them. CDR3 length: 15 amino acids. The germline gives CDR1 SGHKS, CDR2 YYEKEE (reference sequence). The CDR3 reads CASSAVWGPNTEAFF. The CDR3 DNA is TGTGCCAGCAGCGCGGTTTGGGGACCGAACACTGAAGCTTTCTTT.

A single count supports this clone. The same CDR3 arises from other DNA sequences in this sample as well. The CDR3 DNA reads as TGTGCCAGCAGTTACTCGGGCGCAGATACGCAGTATTTT. Amino acid sequence: CASSYSGADTQYF. The chain joins TRBV6-5 to TRBJ2-3; D call uncertain. Trimming took off 0 bases at V and 4 bases at J, with 5 bases between the two ends. The CDR3 runs to 13 residues. CDR1 and CDR2 from the germline V gene are MNHEY and SVGAGI.

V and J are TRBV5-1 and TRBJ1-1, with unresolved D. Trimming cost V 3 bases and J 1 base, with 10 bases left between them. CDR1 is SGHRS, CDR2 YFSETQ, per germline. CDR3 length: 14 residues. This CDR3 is CASSSEVGNTEAFF. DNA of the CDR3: TGCGCCAGCAGCTCGGAGGTTGGGAACACTGAAGCTTTCTTT.